This T cell receptor beta chain was found in a study of T cells after yellow fever vaccination. Points from the study as a whole: Clonotypes shared by both compartments, CD4 and CD8, made up a small share.

Using its own MiXCR run on the 5' RACE reads, TCRdb lists one record per CDR3 protein. Among about 300,000 distinct CDR3 sequences listed, roughly 6.8% were seen once. This clonotype has a handful of counts. As yet, its antigen is unknown. Sample: PBMCs, taken about 49 days after the first yellow fever vaccination. The source of this sequence is a man aged 18-30 years who received the YFV17D yellow fever vaccine.

The CDR3 coding sequence is TGCGCCAGCAGCTTGACCGCCTACTCTGGAAACACCATATATTTT. Its protein product is CASSLTAYSGNTIYF. The chain uses TRBV5-1 and TRBJ1-3; D gene uncertain. Per germline, CDR1 SGHRS and CDR2 YFSETQ. Trimming took off 1 base at V and 0 bases at J, with 8 bases between the two ends. CDR3 length: 15 residues. Combining the CDR3 with reference TRBV5-1 and TRBJ1-3 gives the whole variable domain KAGVTQTPRYLIKTRGQQVTLSCSPISGHRSVSWYQQTPGQGLQFLFEYFSETQRNKGNFPGRFSGRQFSNSRSEMNVSTLELGDSALYLCASSLTAYSGNTIYFGEGSWLTVV.